Below, 16 T cell receptor beta chains from the same sample are listed, as sequenced in a study of CD8+ T cells in alopecia areata. Treatment indicated: oral pan-JAK inhibitor, 5-10 mg twice daily. The authors extracted RNA and reverse transcribed it into cDNA as the sequencing template. Some clones are missing from TCRdb's copy, which holds only in-frame ones; the method was immunoSEQ multiplex PCR. Of around 140,000 clones listed, roughly nine tenths are singletons. Here the sequenced sample was CD8+ T cells sorted from blood, taken at week 4, from a patient treated with tofacitinib. Source of these receptors: a human donor with alopecia areata.

This clone was seen just once. The chain uses TRBV7-8 and TRBJ2-1; TRBD2 aligns across 8 bases. The CDR3 spans 16 residues. Germline V gives CDR1 SGHVS, CDR2 FQNEAQ. J gave up 4 bases and V 5 bases, and 10 bases lay outside the gene matches. In nucleotides, the CDR3 is TGTGCCAGCAGCGAGGGGCCCGGGACTAGTTACAATGAGCAGTTCTTC. Its translation is CASSEGPGTSYNEQFF.

A few counts support this clone. This sequence joins TRBV7-8 and TRBJ2-1, with D possibly matching TRBD2 (7 bases). CDR1 is SGHVS and CDR2 is FQNEAQ in the germline V gene. This CDR3 has 14 residues. V was shortened by 5 bases and J by 5 bases, with 13 bases between the two germline ends. CDR3 DNA sequence: TGTGCCAGCAGCCCCAGCGGGACACACAATGAGCAGTTCTTC. Its translation: CASSPSGTHNEQFF.

DNA of the CDR3: TGTGCCAGCAGCCTAGAAGGGAATGAGCAGTTCTTC. Translated: CASSLEGNEQFF. The chain recombines TRBV7-6 with TRBJ2-1; D is unresolved. Germline V gene sequence: CDR1 SGHVS, CDR2 FNYEAQ. This CDR3 is 12 amino acids long. Trimming pared 5 bases from V and 7 bases from J, leaving 9 bases between.

The rearrangement links TRBV4-1 to TRBJ2-2, with 8 positions matching TRBD2. CDR3 length: 17 amino acids. Trimming cost V 0 bases and J 7 bases; bases outside gene matches: 10. The germline V gene has CDR1 MGHRA and CDR2 YSYEKL. CDR3 DNA: TGCGCCAGCAGCCAAGATTTAAGCGGGAGTTCGTACGGGGAGCTGTTTTTT. It translates to CASSQDLSGSSYGELFF.

The chain employs TRBV18 and TRBJ2-7; 14 bases match TRBD2. V gave up 3 bases and J gave up 2 bases; unmatched junction bases: 12. Germline CDR1 reads KGHSH; CDR2 reads LQKENI. The CDR3 runs to 19 residues. The chain's CDR3 is CASSPNSQRLAGGPYEQYF. The CDR3 bases are TGTGCCAGCTCACCTAATTCCCAAAGACTAGCGGGAGGGCCCTACGAGCAGTACTTC.

Comment on this clone: In the same sample, other DNA sequences code for this CDR3. The rearrangement links TRBV29-1 to TRBJ2-3; D possibly corresponds to TRBD1 (6 bases). V was cut by 5 bases and J by 2 bases, with 11 bases left in between. The CDR3 contains 13 residues. Germline V gives CDR1 SQVTM, CDR2 ANQGSEA. The CDR3 sequence: CSVPGQFTDTQYF. DNA of the CDR3: TGCAGCGTTCCCGGACAGTTCACAGATACGCAGTATTTT.

J is TRBJ1-1 and V is TRBV9; D is unresolved. V was pared by 0 bases and J by 5 bases, with 2 bases between. Germline-derived CDR1 and CDR2 are SGDLS and YYNGEE. CDR3 length: 11 amino acids. This CDR3 is CASSVVTEAFF. The CDR3 DNA sequence: TGTGCCAGCAGCGTAGTTACTGAAGCTTTCTTT.

The table lists this clone with a count of one. This rearrangement joins TRBV5-4 to TRBJ2-7; maybe TRBD2 (7 bases). Germline V lookup: CDR1 SGHNT, CDR2 YYREEE (reference sequence). V dropped 4 bases and J dropped 7 bases, with 21 bases sitting between them. The CDR3 consists of 15 residues. The CDR3 reads CASSPKTGGSEEQYF. CDR3 nucleotide sequence: TGTGCCAGCAGCCCAAAAACGGGGGGCTCGGAAGAGCAGTACTTC.

This chain links TRBV10-2 with TRBJ2-5; unclear D gene. Germline V lookup: CDR1 WSHSY, CDR2 SAAADI. Trimming took 7 bases from V and 1 from J, leaving 4 bases between them. The CDR3 loop spans 11 amino acids. The CDR3 nucleotides are TGCGCCAGCATCTCCCAAGAGACCCAGTACTTC. This codes for CASISQETQYF.

The genes are TRBV10-3 and TRBJ2-1, with TRBD2 matching 13 bases. Germline CDR1 and CDR2: ENHRY and SYGVKD. This CDR3 is built from 13 residues. V trimming: 10 bases; J trimming: 8 bases; junction bases outside the gene matches: 5. The CDR3 DNA reads TGTGCCACTGGACTAGCGGGAGCTGATGAGCAGTTCTTC. It specifies CATGLAGADEQFF.

This clone was seen more than once but under ten times. Other nucleotide sequences in the sample specify the same CDR3. This chain links TRBV7-9 with TRBJ2-2; no reliable D call. V lost 5 bases and J 4 bases, leaving 5 bases between the germline ends. The CDR3 spans 12 residues. Germline V lookup: CDR1 SEHNR, CDR2 FQNEAQ (reference sequence). The CDR3 region is CASSVGTGELFF. The CDR3 DNA reads as TGTGCCAGCAGCGTAGGCACCGGGGAGCTGTTTTTT.

The CDR3 spells CASSTERYGYTF. The CDR3 nucleotides read TGTGCCAGCAGCACCGAGCGTTATGGCTACACCTTC. The chain joins TRBV7-9 to TRBJ1-2, with no clear D. The CDR3 loop spans 12 amino acids. CDR1 and CDR2 (germline): SEHNR, FQNEAQ (reference sequence). The germline V and J ends were trimmed by 5 bases and 5 bases, with 9 bases remaining between them.

V gene TRBV4-2 combines with J gene TRBJ1-1; possible D gene TRBD1, 5 bases. Between the trimmed V and J ends, which lost 1 base and 2 bases, there was a span of 11 bases. The V gene's germline CDR1 is LGHNA and CDR2 YNFKEQ. This CDR3 has 15 residues. The CDR3 sequence is CASSQGQGVNTEAFF. The CDR3 DNA reads as TGTGCCAGCAGCCAAGGTCAAGGGGTTAACACTGAAGCTTTCTTT.

The chain links TRBV27 to TRBJ2-7, with TRBD1 matching over 11 bases. The length of the CDR3 is 16 residues. The germline V gene has CDR1 MNHEY and CDR2 SMNVEV (reference sequence). V lost 0 bases, J lost 4 bases, and 5 bases stayed unmatched. The CDR3 bases are TGTGCCAGCAGTTTATCCGGGACAGGGGGAGGATACGAGCAGTACTTC. Protein sequence: CASSLSGTGGGYEQYF.

J is TRBJ1-5 and V is TRBV29-1; the match to TRBD1 covers 9 bases. With V trimmed by 6 bases and J by 7 bases, 4 bases remained unmatched. This CDR3 has 12 amino acids. Germline lookup yields CDR1 SQVTM and CDR2 ANQGSEA. CDR3 DNA: TGCAGCGTCGGGACAGGGTACCAGCCCCAGCATTTT. Amino acids: CSVGTGYQPQHF. The full variable domain, in which reference TRBV29-1 and TRBJ1-5 provide the parts outside the CDR3, is SAVISQKPSRDICQRGTSLTIQCQVDSQVTMMFWYRQQPGQSLTLIATANQGSEATYESGFVIDKFPISRPNLTFSTLTVSNMSPEDSSIYLCSVGTGYQPQHFGDGTRLSIL.

This chain connects TRBV29-1 to TRBJ1-1, with D possibly TRBD1 on 5 matching bases. The germline CDR1 and CDR2 sequences are SQVTM and ANQGSEA. The CDR3 spans 17 residues. V lost 1 base and J 0 bases, leaving 18 bases between the germline ends. Here the CDR3 DNA reads TGCAGCGTTGAAGGCGCCTTTCAGGGAGAAATGAACACTGAAGCTTTCTTT. It encodes CSVEGAFQGEMNTEAFF.